A selection of T cell receptor beta chains follows, all from one sample in a study of cytomegalovirus exposure and HLA in healthy donors. Method: immunoSEQ multiplex PCR; TCRdb's copy keeps in-frame clones and lacks some. The sample data list around 58,000 clones. Sequenced material: PBMCs. All receptors come from a man aged 45-60 years in good health and CMV-seropositive. Both conserved end residues are part of each CDR3. The D gene is left open where the match is weak.

TRBD2 TRBJ2-7 TRBV11-2 CASSSPAGGPSYEQYF TGTGCCAGCAGCTCCCCAGCGGGAGGGCCCTCCTACGAGCAGTACTTC
- TRBJ2-5 TRBV5-1 CASSLVGRVVQETQYF TGCGCCAGCAGCTTGGTTGGGCGGGTGGTCCAAGAGACCCAGTACTTC
TRBD1 TRBJ1-6 TRBV18 CASSSGQAGNSPLHF TGTGCCAGCTCATCGGGACAGGCCGGTAATTCACCCCTCCACTTT
TRBD1 TRBJ2-1 TRBV18 CASSPSQGANDYNEQFF TGTGCCAGCTCACCGTCTCAGGGGGCGAACGACTACAATGAGCAGTTCTTC
TRBD1 TRBJ1-5 TRBV19 CASRRQGPNSNQPQHF TGTGCCAGTAGACGACAGGGCCCTAACTCTAATCAGCCCCAGCATTTT
- TRBJ2-3 TRBV5-1 CASRSSTDTQYF TGCGCCAGCAGATCTAGCACAGATACGCAGTATTTT
- TRBJ1-5 TRBV4-1 CASSHSRAVQPQHF TGCGCCAGCAGCCACTCCAGGGCAGTTCAGCCCCAGCATTTT
- TRBJ1-1 TRBV29-1 CSGRNTEAFF TGCAGCGGGAGGAACACTGAAGCTTTCTTT
- TRBJ1-3 TRBV5-6 CASSLRRGRNTGNTIYF TGTGCCAGCAGCTTGAGGAGAGGGCGGAACACTGGAAACACCATATATTTT
TRBD1 TRBJ2-7 TRBV6-5 CASSYRPGQAYEQYF TGTGCCAGCAGTTATAGGCCTGGACAGGCCTACGAGCAGTACTTC
- TRBJ1-3 TRBV7-2 CASSVSSGLSSGNTIYF TGTGCCAGCAGCGTATCCTCAGGGTTGAGCTCGGGAAACACCATATATTTT
TRBD2 TRBJ2-2 TRBV28 CASSFVSGSGTGELFF TGTGCCAGCAGTTTTGTCAGCGGGAGCGGCACCGGGGAGCTGTTTTTT
TRBD1 TRBJ1-6 TRBV25-1 CASSPGQGNSPLHF TGTGCCAGCAGCCCGGGACAGGGGAATTCACCCCTCCACTTT
- TRBJ2-3 TRBV4-2 CASSQAGGNTDTQYF TGTGCCAGCAGCCAAGCCGGGGGTAACACAGATACGCAGTATTTT
- TRBJ1-5 TRBV28 CASSLPSAAPWSQHF TGTGCCAGCAGTTTACCCTCGGCGGCCCCTTGGTCCCAGCATTTT
- TRBJ2-2 TRBV7-9 CASSFIPDRPGELFF TGTGCCAGCAGCTTTATCCCCGACAGACCCGGGGAGCTGTTTTTT
- TRBJ1-5 TRBV30 CAWSADRNQPQHF TGTGCCTGGAGTGCCGACAGGAATCAGCCCCAGCATTTT
- TRBJ2-7 TRBV5-1 CASSLWQGSEQSF TGCGCCAGCAGCTTGTGGCAGGGTTCCGAGCAGTCCTTC
- TRBJ2-3 TRBV7-2 CASSLKVPNTQYF TGTGCCAGCAGCCTAAAAGTCCCTAATACGCAGTATTTT
- TRBJ2-7 TRBV5-8 CASSSQGYEQYF TGTGCCAGCAGCTCCCAGGGTTACGAGCAGTACTTC
TRBD1 TRBJ2-5 TRBV7-6 CASSTRTGTETQYF TGTGCCAGCAGCACACGGACAGGGACCGAGACCCAGTACTTC
TRBD1 TRBJ1-1 TRBV25-1 CASSESAGGKDFF TGTGCCAGCAGTGAATCGGCAGGGGGAAAAGATTTCTTT
- TRBJ2-7 TRBV7-8 CATGEAGLLTYEQYF TGTGCCACGGGGGAGGCGGGACTCCTAACCTACGAGCAGTACTTC